Below are 15 T cell receptor beta chains sequenced from a single sample in a study of blood T cell repertoires in COVID-19. Profiled with immunoSEQ multiplex PCR; TCRdb holds only in-frame clones, not every one. The data hold 300,000 to 400,000 clones, with under 95% observed a single time. The sequencing sample was made of peripheral blood. The receptors stem from a woman aged 18-29 years who had recovered from COVID-19.

About this clone itself: Within the sample, other DNA sequences also encode this same CDR3. The chain recombines TRBV7-2 with TRBJ1-1; weak D call: TRBD1 (5 bases). The V gene lost 3 bases and the J gene lost 3 bases, with 8 bases spanning the gap. Germline-derived CDR1 and CDR2 are SGHTA and FQGNSA. The CDR3 sequence is 13 residues long. CDR3 sequence reads: CASSFAGDTEAFF. As DNA, the CDR3 is TGTGCCAGCAGCTTCGCGGGGGACACTGAAGCTTTCTTT.

The chain links TRBV6-2 or TRBV6-3 to TRBJ1-1, with a weak D call TRBD1 (5 bases). Germline lookup yields CDR1 MNHEY and CDR2 SVGEGT. Trimming stripped 4 bases from V and 1 base from J, with 13 bases between. This CDR3 contains 15 residues. The CDR3, as DNA: TGTGCCAGCAGTTGGGGGGAGTTTTCGAACACTGAAGCTTTCTTT. Translating it yields CASSWGEFSNTEAFF.

CDR3 sequence (DNA): TGTGCCAGCAGCCAAGCCCCAGTGGAGACCCAGTACTTC. Translating gives CASSQAPVETQYF. This chain uses TRBV3-1 (or the pseudogene TRBV3-2) with TRBJ2-5; D not certain. Germline CDR1 is LGHDT and CDR2 is YNNKEL (reference sequence). CDR3 length: 13 residues. Trimming shortened V by 1 base and J by 5 bases, and 8 bases separated the two germline ends.

The genes are TRBV30 and TRBJ2-7; TRBD2 aligns across 14 bases. V gave up 1 base and J gave up 0 bases; unmatched junction bases: 8. Germline lookup yields CDR1 GTSNPN and CDR2 SVGIG (reference sequence). This CDR3 has 18 amino acids. CDR3 residues: CAWSGRTSGGMISYEQYV. DNA of the CDR3: TGTGCCTGGAGTGGGCGGACTAGCGGGGGGATGATCTCCTACGAGCAGTACGTC.

The V and J genes are TRBV3-1 (or the pseudogene TRBV3-2) and TRBJ2-2; 11 positions match TRBD2. The germline gives CDR1 LGHDT, CDR2 YNNKEL (reference sequence). CDR3 length: 21 amino acids. V lost 3 bases to trimming and J lost 3 bases; unmatched junction nucleotides: 18. Here the CDR3 reads CASSHPTSGRHTPEDTGELFF. The CDR3 nucleotides are TGTGCCAGCAGCCATCCCACTAGCGGGAGACACACCCCGGAAGACACCGGGGAGCTGTTTTTT.

The CDR3 DNA follows: TGTGCCAGCAGCTTTTCGGGGACCTACGAGCAGTACGTC. This sequence encodes CASSFSGTYEQYV. V is TRBV7-8 and J is TRBJ2-7, with D possibly matching TRBD2 (5 bases). The CDR3 spans 13 residues. Trimming shortened V by 3 bases and J by 2 bases, and 8 bases separated the two germline ends. Germline V gives CDR1 SGHVS, CDR2 FQNEAQ.

The CDR3 loop reads CASSLGGGRDFEQFF. The CDR3 DNA reads TGTGCCAGCAGCTTAGGTGGCGGGAGGGATTTCGAGCAGTTCTTC. The rearrangement joins TRBV7-6 to TRBJ2-1, with TRBD2 matching over 9 bases. The V segment lost 1 base and the J segment 10 bases; nucleotides outside the gene matches: 8. The CDR3 runs to 15 residues. Germline CDR1 SGHVS, CDR2 FNYEAQ.

V usage is TRBV5-6 and J usage is TRBJ1-2; maybe TRBD1 (6 bases). The CDR3 is made up of 16 amino acids. Germline values: CDR1 SGHDT, CDR2 YYEEEE. V was trimmed by 6 bases and J by 5 bases, leaving 23 bases between them. DNA of the CDR3: TGTGCCAGCACCCACTCCAGGGGAAGCCCTTGGTATGGCTACACCTTC. Protein product: CASTHSRGSPWYGYTF.

This CDR3 is CASSLGELARNTDTQYF. CDR3 coding DNA: TGTGCCAGCAGTTTAGGTGAGCTAGCGAGGAACACAGATACGCAGTATTTT. The chain links TRBV28 to TRBJ2-3, with D perhaps matching TRBD2 (6 bases). CDR1 MDHEN and CDR2 SYDVKM come from the germline V gene. V was pared by 2 bases and J by 2 bases, with 17 bases between. The CDR3 has 17 residues. Using reference TRBV28 and TRBJ2-3 for the parts outside the CDR3, the full variable domain is DVKVTQSSRYLVKRTGEKVFLECVQDMDHENMFWYRQDPGLGLRLIYFSYDVKMKEKGDIPEGYSVSREKKERFSLILESASTNQTSMYLCASSLGELARNTDTQYFGPGTRLTVL.

The chain couples TRBV5-8 to TRBJ1-4; 8 nucleotides match TRBD1. The J segment lost 4 bases and the V segment lost 4 bases, leaving 9 bases of the junction unmatched. There are 16 residues in the CDR3. Germline CDR1 and CDR2: SGHTS and YDEGEE. The CDR3 is CASSLGQGGGNEKLFF. The CDR3 coding sequence is TGTGCCAGCAGCCTCGGACAGGGTGGCGGTAATGAAAAACTGTTTTTT.

This chain connects TRBV5-1 to TRBJ1-6, with TRBD1 as a possible D gene (5 bases). Germline V lookup: CDR1 SGHRS, CDR2 YFSETQ. CDR3 size: 14 residues. The V and J ends lost 0 bases and 7 bases respectively, with 8 bases between them. The CDR3 DNA sequence: TGCGCCAGCAGCTTGGGACAGAACAATTCACCCCTCCACTTT. Translation gives CASSLGQNNSPLHF.

J is TRBJ2-5 and V is TRBV3-1 (or the pseudogene TRBV3-2), with TRBD2 matching 7 bases. The CDR3 extends over 16 amino acids. Germline CDR1 and CDR2: LGHDT and YNNKEL (reference sequence). The V segment lost 3 bases and the J segment 4 bases; nucleotides outside the gene matches: 11. CDR3 in amino acids: CASSHGGRAEVETQYF. Here the CDR3 DNA reads TGTGCCAGCAGCCATGGTGGGAGGGCGGAGGTAGAGACCCAGTACTTC.

V gene TRBV24-1 combines with J gene TRBJ1-5; D is ambiguous. Trimming left V 6 bases short and J 5 bases short, with 13 bases between. The germline CDR1 and CDR2 sequences are KGHDR and SFDVKD. This CDR3 contains 14 residues. The DNA of the CDR3 is TGTGCCACCAGTCATACGGGTTGGGATCAGCCCCAGCATTTT. Translating it yields CATSHTGWDQPQHF.

The genes are TRBV4-3 and TRBJ1-3; the match to TRBD1 covers 8 bases. From germline, CDR1 is LGHNA and CDR2 YSLEER. The CDR3 is 16 amino acids. The junction had 3 bases not matched to a gene; V was cut back by 0 bases and J by 2 bases. Here the CDR3 DNA reads TGCGCCAGCAGCCAAGAGACAGGGGTCACTGGAAACACCATATATTTT. Protein product: CASSQETGVTGNTIYF.

This chain connects TRBV4-1 to TRBJ1-5; 7 bases map to TRBD1. The CDR3 sequence is 15 residues long. V shed 3 bases and J 0 bases; nucleotides not matched to a gene: 2. Germline CDR1 reads MGHRA; CDR2 reads YSYEKL. CDR3 nucleotide sequence: TGCGCCAGCAGCCAGACAGGGAATAGCAATCAGCCCCAGCATTTT. Translated, it gives CASSQTGNSNQPQHF.